The source of this T cell receptor beta chain is a study of TIL therapy for anti-PD-1-resistant metastatic lung cancer (TCRdb year 2021). Turning to the overall study: Tumors were harvested before any PD-1/PD-L1 blockade; patients then received nivolumab, and those progressing received lymphodepletion, expanded TIL infusion and IL-2. T cell receptor beta sequencing of tumor and peripheral blood was used to follow clonotypes across the tumor, the expanded TIL product and serial blood samples. Across the cohort, whole-exome sequencing showed a median non-synonymous tumor mutation burden of more than 1.3 mutations per megabase. Most of the cohort had lung adenocarcinoma, a few tumors were EGFR-mutant and two were ALK-rearranged, and half of the patients were current or former smokers. Among the enrolled patients, the median age was around 56 years (range roughly 38-80), and the median tumor PD-L1 proportion score was 5.5% to 6.5%.

The time point label of this sample denotes: pre-treatment sample, taken before nivolumab and TIL therapy. Between late 2017 and January 2020, a dual-center phase I trial enrolled adults who had stage 4 NSCLC. Samples came from a single-arm, open-label phase I trial of tumor-infiltrating lymphocyte therapy with nivolumab in advanced non-small cell lung cancer. Blood mononuclear cells were isolated from EDTA tubes by Ficoll gradient and were snap-frozen as pellets, and DNA was extracted with a Qiagen mini-prep kit. This clone was seen only a few times. No antigen is known for it. Per-nucleotide qualities are absent, and no much larger clonotype sits a single base away. The investigation overall reported the following: The cohort was highly selected, including more treatment-naive, never-smoker and oncogene-addicted patients than is typical, which limits generalizability. The baseline peripheral repertoire was partially replaced by infused TIL clonotypes, which then decayed over months, and persistence showed no apparent association with response. The study protocol defined all tumor marker inferences as exploratory.

TCR beta CDR3 regions were amplified from genomic DNA with the immunoSEQ v3 hsTCRB kit using bias-controlled multiplex PCR. TCR libraries were sequenced on an Illumina NextSeq 500 to approximately 2 million read pairs for survey level or roughly 5-6.5 million for deep level. Turning to the authors' computational methods: Clonality was reported by immunoSEQ Analyzer software, which also assigned V, D and J genes and filtered out non-productive sequences. Repertoires of infused TIL and blood were compared using productive Simpson clonality and the Morisita overlap index of productive TRB rearrangements. Absolute clonotype counts in blood were estimated as lymphocyte count times CD3+ fraction times the clone's productive frequency. Imported from immuneACCESS, the table was reduced by TCRdb to in-frame sequences with V and J called. These copies leave out some clones; in studies compared against another copy, an unresolved V gene accounts for under half, and the cause of the remainder is not known. V and J calls and clone size are as listed in that table; D and trimming were resolved from the DNA. This sample gives 55,000 to 65,000 clones in total; less than 85% of them show up just once. Together, the top ten hold 1.5% to 2% of the sample.

Relative to germline, V is 3 bases shorter and J is 3 bases shorter, with 16 bases between their ends. The CDR3, from cysteine to phenylalanine, totals 15 residues. Only the CDR3 portion is preserved as DNA: 45 bases, with reading frame beginning at the first base. Via the germline V gene, CDR1 is SGHRS and CDR2 YFSETQ. The chain couples TRBV5-1 to TRBJ2-7, with no confidently assigned D gene. The sequence came from a person aged 25 to 85 with non-small cell lung cancer. The material was blood, obtained at baseline. This receptor has the CDR3 CASSSRGGINYEQYF. The DNA reads as follows: TGCGCCAGCAGCTCCCGCGGCGGAATAAACTACGAGCAGTACTTC.